This TCR beta chain was identified in a study of blood T cell repertoires in COVID-19. Study-wide background: Researchers got acute and convalescent COVID-19 samples from the United States, Italy and Spain.

Profiling relied on immunoSEQ multiplex PCR, and the TCRdb table lists in-frame clones only, not all of them. The data contain approximately 150,000 clones, more than 70% of them seen just once; the ten biggest clones take up 8.2%. Germline V gene lookup returns CDR1 SGHDT and CDR2 YYEEEE. CDR3 size: 18 residues. V lost 0 bases and J lost 4, with 22 bases in between. The clonotype comes from an older woman with acute or convalescent COVID-19. The sample was peripheral blood. V gene TRBV5-6 combines with J gene TRBJ1-1, with D possibly TRBD1 on 5 matching bases. The chain's CDR3 is CASSLAVGGLGGFTEAFF. DNA for the CDR3: TGTGCCAGCAGCTTGGCCGTTGGTGGTTTGGGGGGATTCACTGAAGCTTTCTTT.